Following are 27 T cell receptor beta chains from one sample sequenced in a study of T cell clonality in common variable immunodeficiency. Generated by immunoSEQ multiplex PCR, the TCRdb table keeps only in-frame clones and is missing some. In total the sample includes around 30,000 clones, none of them seen once. Sequenced: peripheral blood mononuclear cells. These receptors were obtained from a person aged 18 to 70 in good health.

This clone was found many times. The read halts 3 residues ahead of the CDR3 end, with the missing end drawn from the germline J gene. V and J are TRBV12-3 or TRBV12-4 and TRBJ2-7; possibly TRBD1 for D (5 bases). The CDR3 has 13 residues. V shed 6 bases and J shed 3 bases, with 12 bases lying between them. CDR3 protein: CASRPSTVYEQYF. The covered CDR3 bases are TGTGCCAGCAGGCCCTCGACAGTCTACGAG.

This clone was seen a few times. The read terminates 3 residues before the CDR3 end, so the remaining end is supplied by the germline J gene. The chain employs TRBV5-1 and TRBJ1-3; D might be TRBD1 (6 bases). Per the germline V gene, CDR1 is SGHRS and CDR2 is YFSETQ. CDR3 length: 18 amino acids. V shed 1 base and J shed 2 bases, with 19 bases lying between them. The CDR3 DNA, read in part, is TGCGCCAGCAGCTTGCGGTCGGGACACCCTGTCGCTGGAAACACC. This codes for CASSLRSGHPVAGNT. The whole CDR3 sequence reads CASSLRSGHPVAGNTIYF.

This clone was detected many times. The read halts 3 residues ahead of the CDR3 end, with the missing end drawn from the germline J gene. The J gene is TRBJ2-3, the V gene TRBV7-2; 10 bases line up with TRBD2. The CDR3 consists of 15 residues. Unmatched junction bases numbered 6, after V lost 5 bases and J lost 4 bases. Germline V gene data show CDR1 as SGHTA and CDR2 as FQGNSA. The chain's CDR3 is CASSQLSGGADTQYF. The CDR3 bases that were read are TGTGCCAGCAGCCAACTAAGCGGGGGGGCAGATACG.

This clone came up a few times. The sequence runs out 3 residues before the end of the CDR3; the remainder is reconstructed from the germline J gene. The rearrangement links TRBV5-1 to TRBJ2-7, with D tentatively TRBD2 (6 bases). This CDR3 has 16 residues. Trimming removed 4 bases at V and 2 bases at J, with 19 bases between. Germline V CDR1 and CDR2: SGHRS, YFSETQ. CDR3 region: CASSPGGGARAYEQYF. Incomplete CDR3 DNA: TGCGCCAGCAGCCCCGGAGGAGGGGCCCGGGCCTACGAG. Filled out from reference TRBV5-1 and TRBJ2-7, the complete variable domain reads KAGVTQTPRYLIKTRGQQVTLSCSPISGHRSVSWYQQTPGQGLQFLFEYFSETQRNKGNFPGRFSGRQFSNSRSEMNVSTLELGDSALYLCASSPGGGARAYEQYFGPGTRLTVT.

This clone was counted at least ten times. A junction end diverges from the germline sequence, so it may reflect a read error. The read stops 3 residues short of the end of the CDR3; the missing end is completed from the germline J gene. The genes are TRBV4-2 and TRBJ1-6; TRBD1 agrees at 7 bases. The CDR3 has 13 amino acids. Germline assignment: CDR1 LGHNA and CDR2 YNFKEQ. The part of the CDR3 DNA that was read is TGCGCCAGCAGCCAAGTCGGGACAGCCTCC. Translation: CASSQVGTAS. From start to end, the CDR3 is CASSQVGTASLHF.

Comment on this clone: Read sequence stops 3 residues before the CDR3 end, and the germline J gene provides the missing end. The chain carries TRBV18 and TRBJ2-1, with 10 positions matching TRBD2. Unmatched junction bases numbered 5, after V lost 0 bases and J lost 9 bases. The CDR3 extends over 15 amino acids. The germline gives CDR1 KGHSH, CDR2 LQKENI. The DNA read from the CDR3 is TGTGCCAGCTCACCACCCATAGCGGGAGGCACTGAG. The encoded protein is CASSPPIAGGTE. The full-length CDR3 reads as CASSPPIAGGTEQFF.

This clone was recorded many times. The observed sequence ends 3 residues before the CDR3 terminus, with the missing tail filled in from the germline J gene. This chain links TRBV19 with TRBJ2-5; TRBD2 matches 7 bases. This CDR3 spans 14 amino acids. Germline lookup yields CDR1 LNHDA and CDR2 SQIVND (reference sequence). V was clipped by 6 bases and J by 3 bases; unmatched bases: 7. The CDR3 is CASSPPRGKETQYF. The DNA read from the CDR3 is TGTGCCAGTAGCCCGCCGCGGGGGAAAGAGACC.

This clone was detected a few times. The missing CDR3 end, 3 residues past where the read stops, is filled in from the germline J gene. The genes are TRBV30 and TRBJ2-3; possibly TRBD2 for D (5 bases). Per the germline V gene, CDR1 is GTSNPN and CDR2 is SVGIG (reference sequence). There are 11 residues in the CDR3. CDR3 loop: CAWSSGETQYF. Incomplete CDR3 DNA: TGTGCCTGGAGTTCCGGGGAGACG.

This clone was recorded many times. The read ends 3 residues shy of where the CDR3 ends; the end is completed using the germline J gene. V usage is TRBV19 and J usage is TRBJ2-7; D may be TRBD1 (6 bases). V lost 5 bases, J lost 5 bases, and 10 bases lay in between. The CDR3 contains 12 residues. Looked up from germline, CDR1 is LNHDA and CDR2 is SQIVND (reference sequence). The sequenced part of the CDR3 DNA is TGTGCCAGTAGTCCACAGGGCGACGAG. Protein product: CASSPQGDE. The full CDR3 protein reads CASSPQGDEQYF.

This clone was recorded at least ten times. The CDR3 end is not reached by the read, which stops 3 residues before it; the germline J gene fills it in. This chain links TRBV20-1 with TRBJ2-1; 10 bases map to TRBD2. CDR1 is DFQATT and CDR2 is SNEGSKA in the germline V gene (reference sequence). The CDR3 has 15 amino acids. V dropped 6 bases and J dropped 7; count of bases not matched to a gene: 12. CDR3 sequence reads: CSANPGTSAANEQFF. The covered CDR3 bases are TGCAGTGCAAACCCCGGGACTAGCGCCGCGAATGAG.

The sample holds many counts of this clone. The CDR3 end is not reached by the read, which stops 3 residues before it; the germline J gene fills it in. J is TRBJ1-1 and V is TRBV20-1; D perhaps matches TRBD1 (6 bases). This CDR3 is built from 14 residues. V lost 6 bases, J lost 1 base, and 15 bases lay in between. Germline values: CDR1 DFQATT, CDR2 SNEGSKA (reference sequence). The chain's CDR3 is CSAAETGPNTEAFF. Partial CDR3 DNA: TGCAGTGCCGCCGAAACAGGGCCGAACACTGAA.

This clone was counted ten times or more. CDR3 loop: CASSSWGNSYEQYF. The DNA read from the CDR3 is TGTGCCAGCAGCTCCTGGGGCAATTCCTACGAG. This sequence joins TRBV7-2 and TRBJ2-7, with a weak D call TRBD1 (5 bases). The CDR3 end lies 3 residues beyond the end of the read and is filled in from the germline J gene. This CDR3 has 14 residues. From germline, CDR1 is SGHTA and CDR2 FQGNSA. The V gene lost 4 bases and the J gene lost 1 base, with 11 bases spanning the gap.

This clone was recorded at least ten times. The read terminates 3 residues ahead of where the CDR3 ends, so the germline J gene completes it. The chain carries TRBV5-1 and TRBJ1-6, with 8 bases fitting TRBD1. The CDR3 has 19 residues. The V gene end was trimmed by 0 bases and the J gene end by 0 bases; junction bases not matched to a gene: 8. Germline V CDR1 and CDR2: SGHRS, YFSETQ. The CDR3: CASSLAERQGYSYNSPLHF. The part of the CDR3 DNA that was read is TGCGCCAGCAGCTTGGCCGAAAGACAGGGGTACTCCTATAATTCACCC.

This clone showed up many times. The read ends 3 residues shy of where the CDR3 ends; the end is completed using the germline J gene. This chain links TRBV20-1 with TRBJ2-1; D not resolved. This CDR3 comprises 13 residues. The germline CDR1 and CDR2 sequences are DFQATT and SNEGSKA (reference sequence). Between the trimmed V and J ends, which lost 1 base and 9 bases, there was a span of 13 bases. The CDR3 DNA, read in part, is TGCAGTGCTAGAGTTGAGGCGGCGTCTGAG. Translating gives CSARVEAASE. The full CDR3 reads CSARVEAASEQFF.

This clone appeared many times. Read data end 3 residues before the CDR3 end; the end is taken from the germline J gene. The J gene is TRBJ2-5, the V gene TRBV20-1, with D possibly matching TRBD1 (5 bases). This CDR3 is 13 amino acids long. Per the germline V gene, CDR1 is DFQATT and CDR2 is SNEGSKA (reference sequence). The V and J ends lost 7 bases and 1 base respectively, with 13 bases between them. The CDR3 protein is CSVLDNAQETQYF. The CDR3 DNA, read in part, is TGCAGTGTACTGGACAACGCCCAAGAGACC.

In its sample, this clone was seen many times. The observed sequence ends 3 residues before the CDR3 terminus, with the missing tail filled in from the germline J gene. V usage is TRBV18 and J usage is TRBJ2-1; unclear D gene. The V end lost 1 base, the J end lost 2 bases, and 9 bases lay between the germline ends. The length of the CDR3 is 15 residues. Per germline, CDR1 KGHSH and CDR2 LQKENI. The CDR3 here is CASSPLSGTYNEQFF. Partial CDR3 DNA: TGTGCCAGCTCACCACTATCAGGCACCTACAATGAG.

In this sample, this clone turned up many times. The CDR3 end falls 3 residues outside the read, so it is completed with the germline J gene. The chain combines TRBV20-1 with TRBJ2-2; D possibly corresponds to TRBD1 (6 bases). Trimming cost V 4 bases and J 4 bases, with 13 bases left between them. This CDR3 is built from 14 residues. Germline-derived CDR1 and CDR2 are DFQATT and SNEGSKA (reference sequence). The CDR3: CSATRQASTGELFF. The CDR3 DNA, read in part, is TGCAGTGCTACCCGACAGGCGAGCACCGGGGAG.

This clone was observed at least ten times. The read halts 3 residues ahead of the CDR3 end, with the missing end drawn from the germline J gene. The V call is TRBV5-1, the J call TRBJ2-1; 10 bases line up with TRBD1. This CDR3 is built from 14 residues. The trim removed 5 bases at V and 4 bases at J, leaving 3 bases unmatched. The V gene's germline CDR1 is SGHRS and CDR2 YFSETQ. CDR3 DNA (partial): TGCGCCAGCAGAGGGGGACAGGGGTACAATGAG. Its translation is CASRGGQGYNE. The entire CDR3 reads CASRGGQGYNEQFF.

This clone was counted at least ten times. Sequencing ends 3 residues short of the CDR3 end; the germline J gene provides the rest. The chain is built from TRBV7-6 and TRBJ1-5, with a weak D call TRBD1 (5 bases). Between the trimmed V and J ends, which lost 6 bases and 7 bases, there was a span of 16 bases. From germline, CDR1 is SGHVS and CDR2 FNYEAQ. CDR3 length equals 14 residues. The sequenced CDR3 bases are TGTGCCAGCAGTGCGAGCAGGGCGGGGCAGCCC. It translates to CASSASRAGQP. The full CDR3 protein is CASSASRAGQPQHF.

This clone was found many times. The CDR3 end is not reached by the read, which stops 3 residues before it; the germline J gene fills it in. The V call is TRBV4-2, the J call TRBJ1-2; D gene ambiguous. Trimming shortened V by 5 bases and J by 0 bases, and 13 bases separated the two germline ends. Germline lookup yields CDR1 LGHNA and CDR2 YNFKEQ. The length of the CDR3 is 15 residues. This CDR3 reads CASSAVYNANYGYTF. The CDR3 bases that were read are TGTGCCAGCAGCGCCGTATACAACGCTAACTATGGC.

This clone has ten or more counts. The read terminates 3 residues ahead of where the CDR3 ends, so the germline J gene completes it. This chain joins TRBV18 and TRBJ2-1; 7 nucleotides agree with TRBD2. Germline V gene lookup returns CDR1 KGHSH and CDR2 LQKENI. CDR3 length equals 15 residues. After removal of 3 bases from V and 3 bases from J, the junction contained 5 bases not matched to a gene. Partial CDR3 DNA: TGTGCCAGCTCACCCCCAGGACTAGTCTACAATGAG. Amino acid sequence: CASSPPGLVYNE. The whole CDR3 reads CASSPPGLVYNEQFF.

This clone has at least ten counts. The CDR3 goes on 3 residues after the read ends, and that part is filled in from the germline J gene. The chain carries TRBV6-2 or TRBV6-3 and TRBJ2-2; 7 bases match TRBD1. CDR3 length: 16 amino acids. CDR1 is MNHEY and CDR2 is SVGEGT in the germline V gene. The J segment lost 1 base and the V segment lost 0 bases, leaving 2 bases of the junction unmatched. The CDR3 bases that were read are TGTGCCAGCAGTTACTCAGGGGGCTTGAACACCGGGGAG. Protein: CASSYSGGLNTGE. The full CDR3 sequence reads CASSYSGGLNTGELFF.

This clone was recorded at least ten times. The observed sequence ends 3 residues before the CDR3 terminus, with the missing tail filled in from the germline J gene. This rearrangement joins TRBV7-6 to TRBJ2-3; unclear D gene. The V gene's germline CDR1 is SGHVS and CDR2 FNYEAQ. Trimming pared 1 base from V and 0 bases from J, leaving 8 bases between. This CDR3 contains 15 residues. The DNA read from the CDR3 is TGTGCCAGCAGCTTAGAGGGTCGGAGCACAGATACG. As protein: CASSLEGRSTDT. The CDR3 as a whole reads CASSLEGRSTDTQYF.

This clone was seen repeatedly, ten times or more. The CDR3 end lies 3 residues beyond the end of the read and is filled in from the germline J gene. The chain is built from TRBV30 and TRBJ1-5; 7 nucleotides agree with TRBD1. V shed 4 bases and J 3 bases; nucleotides not matched to a gene: 9. Germline V gene sequence: CDR1 GTSNPN, CDR2 SVGIG (reference sequence). CDR3 length: 15 residues. This CDR3 reads CAWNPTGRNNQPQHF. The CDR3 DNA, read in part, is TGTGCCTGGAACCCGACAGGGAGGAACAATCAGCCC. Full variable domain (remainder filled in from reference TRBV30 and TRBJ1-5): SQTIHQWPATLVQPVGSPLSLECTVEGTSNPNLYWYRQAAGRGLQLLFYSVGIGQISSEVPQNLSASRPQDRQFILSSKKLLLSDSGFYLCAWNPTGRNNQPQHFGDGTRLSIL.

This clone was counted many times. Coverage ceases 3 residues before the CDR3 finishes, and the germline J gene fills in the end. This chain links TRBV10-3 with TRBJ1-1; no firm D call. The germline gives CDR1 ENHRY, CDR2 SYGVKD. The V end lost 7 bases, the J end lost 1 base, and 13 bases lay between the germline ends. The CDR3 totals 14 residues. The CDR3 here is CAIKSGSPNTEAFF. The sequenced part of the CDR3 DNA is TGTGCCATCAAGTCAGGCAGTCCGAACACTGAA.

Ten or more counts support this clone. The read stops 3 residues short of the end of the CDR3; the missing end is completed from the germline J gene. The chain is built from TRBV2 and TRBJ2-7; D is uncertain. The CDR3 is made up of 13 amino acids. Germline V gives CDR1 SNHLY, CDR2 FYNNEI. Trimming removed 4 bases at V and 0 bases at J, with 7 bases between. CDR3 loop: CASSARYSYEQYF. The DNA read from the CDR3 is TGTGCCAGCAGTGCGCGGTACTCCTACGAG.

This clone has a count of ten or more. The read terminates 3 residues before the CDR3 end, so the remaining end is supplied by the germline J gene. This rearrangement joins TRBV14 to TRBJ2-5; D is unclear. CDR3 length: 13 amino acids. V lost 1 base, J lost 5 bases, and 8 bases lay in between. The germline V gene has CDR1 SGHDN and CDR2 FVKESK. The CDR3 sequence is CASSQGFAETQYF. The sequenced CDR3 bases are TGTGCCAGCAGCCAAGGCTTTGCGGAGACC.